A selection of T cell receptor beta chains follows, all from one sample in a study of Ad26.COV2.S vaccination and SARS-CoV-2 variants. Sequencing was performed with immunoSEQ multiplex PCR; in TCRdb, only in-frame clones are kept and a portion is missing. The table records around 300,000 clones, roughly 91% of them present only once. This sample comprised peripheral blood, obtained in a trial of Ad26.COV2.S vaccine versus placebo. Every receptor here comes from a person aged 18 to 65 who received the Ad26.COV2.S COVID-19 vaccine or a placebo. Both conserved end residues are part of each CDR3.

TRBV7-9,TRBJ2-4,CASSLANGGPSKNIQYF
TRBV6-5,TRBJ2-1,CASSYGLAEYNEQFF
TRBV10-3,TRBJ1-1,CAISVRGRDTEAFF
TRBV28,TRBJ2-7,CASSPGRHEQYF
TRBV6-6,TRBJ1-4,CASSRRPGATNEKLFF
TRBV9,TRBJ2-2,CASSVSLVAGELFF
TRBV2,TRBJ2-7,CASSERYGSYEQYF
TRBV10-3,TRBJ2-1,CAISDPLAGAAYNEQFF
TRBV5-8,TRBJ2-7,CASPRLNSYEQYF
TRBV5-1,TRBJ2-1,CASSLGSGINNEQFF
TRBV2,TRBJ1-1,CASSVDPLNTEAFF
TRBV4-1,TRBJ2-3,CASSQSSTDTQYF